This entry is about one T cell receptor beta chain. Unique molecular identifiers were present in the TCR beta cDNA libraries. Via MiXCR, TCRdb re-called the PCR reads, giving one row per CDR3 protein. Of about 460,000 distinct CDR3 sequences listed, approximately 45% were seen once; the top ten hold about an eighth. These data belong to a study of post-analysis software for immune sequencing data. Specimen: blood. The sequence derives from a girl between 5 and 17 years old with multiple sclerosis.

The CDR3 nucleotides are TGCGCCAGCAGCGGACAGGGGATGTCTAGTCAGCCCCAGCATTTT. Its translation: CASSGQGMSSQPQHF. This chain links TRBV4-1 with TRBJ1-5; 9 nucleotides line up with TRBD1. Germline trimming cut 5 bases from V and 6 bases from J; bases unmatched to any gene: 8. Germline CDR1 reads MGHRA; CDR2 reads YSYEKL. This CDR3 has 15 amino acids.